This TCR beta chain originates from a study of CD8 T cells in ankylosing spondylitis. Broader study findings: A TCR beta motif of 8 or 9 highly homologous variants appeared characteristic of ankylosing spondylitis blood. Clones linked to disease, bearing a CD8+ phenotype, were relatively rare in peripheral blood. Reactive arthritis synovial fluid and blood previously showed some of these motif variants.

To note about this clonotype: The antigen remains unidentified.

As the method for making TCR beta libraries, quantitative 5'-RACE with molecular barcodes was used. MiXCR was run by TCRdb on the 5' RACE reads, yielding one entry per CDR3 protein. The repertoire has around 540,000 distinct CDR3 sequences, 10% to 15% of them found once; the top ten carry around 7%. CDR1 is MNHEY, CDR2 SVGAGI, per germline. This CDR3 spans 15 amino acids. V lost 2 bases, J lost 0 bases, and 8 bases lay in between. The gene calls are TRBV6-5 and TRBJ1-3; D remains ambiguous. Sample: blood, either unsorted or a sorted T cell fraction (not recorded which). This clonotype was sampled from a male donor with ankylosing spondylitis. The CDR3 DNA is TGTGCCAGCAGTTACACGGCGAACTCTGGAAACACCATATATTTT. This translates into CASSYTANSGNTIYF.